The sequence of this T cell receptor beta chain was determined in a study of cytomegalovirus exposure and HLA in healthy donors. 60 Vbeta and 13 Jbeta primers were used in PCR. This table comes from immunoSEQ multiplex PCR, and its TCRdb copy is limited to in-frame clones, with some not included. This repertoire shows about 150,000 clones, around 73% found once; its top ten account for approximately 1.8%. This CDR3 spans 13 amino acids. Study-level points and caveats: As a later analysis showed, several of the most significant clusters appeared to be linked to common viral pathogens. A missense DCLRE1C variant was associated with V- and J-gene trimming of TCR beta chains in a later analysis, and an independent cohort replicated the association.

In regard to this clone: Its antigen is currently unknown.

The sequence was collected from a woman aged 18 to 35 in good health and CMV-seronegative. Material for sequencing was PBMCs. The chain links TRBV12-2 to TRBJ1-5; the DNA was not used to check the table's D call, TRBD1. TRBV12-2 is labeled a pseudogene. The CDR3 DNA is TGTGCAAGTCGCTATGACAGGGATCAGCCCCAGCATTTT. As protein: CASRYDRDQPQHF.